The rows below give T cell receptor beta chains drawn from one sample of a study of shared clonotypes between healthy human individuals. Sequencing used immunoSEQ multiplex PCR; TCRdb keeps in-frame clones, though not all of them. The table lists 780,000 or so clones, 72% of them singletons. Input material: memory CD4+ T cells sorted from blood. The receptors shown here come from a woman in her thirties in good health. The CDR3 runs from the conserved cysteine through the conserved F or W. The D gene is left open where the match is weak.

V gene,D gene,CDR3 protein
TRBV10-1,-,CASSERAGREGAFF
TRBV5-6,-,CASSFVWGAGNTEAFF
TRBV13,-,CASSLQGWEQFF
TRBV28,-,CASSTTRPQHF
TRBV5-5,-,CASSFTLYEQYF
TRBV19,-,CASTGGKTNEKLFF
TRBV5-4,TRBD2,CASSSTSGASFNEQFF
TRBV4-1,-,CASSQPGSGSYGEQFF
TRBV18,-,CASSPERSQPQHF
TRBV5-1,TRBD2,CASSPSSGSYNEQFF
TRBV5-6,TRBD2,CASSLAGGGYEQYF
TRBV5-6,-,CASSLPGSYNEQFF
TRBV7-9,-,CASSSGTGGEKLFF
TRBV7-3,-,CASSSGSSYNEQFF
TRBV19,-,CASRVGGSMNTEAFF
TRBV28,-,CASSLRNRHPSYEQYF